Listed below are T cell receptor beta chains from one sample, sequenced in a study of CD8+ T cells in alopecia areata. The method was immunoSEQ multiplex PCR; TCRdb's version includes in-frame clones alone and lacks a portion of them. The table records about 11,000 clones, over 60% of them present only once. Sequencing was done on a sample of skin. The receptor set was obtained from a human donor with alopecia areata. Each CDR3 is given with its conserved first and last residue.

V gene	CDR3 length	J gene	CDR3 protein
TRBV5-1	14	TRBJ1-6	CASSRGQANSPLHF
TRBV4-1	14	TRBJ2-3	CASSQTENTDTQYF
TRBV4-2	12	TRBJ2-1	CASSQRDREQFF
TRBV2	13	TRBJ2-7	CASRSGTGVEQYF
TRBV7-2	14	TRBJ2-7	CASSLGGSGYEQYF
TRBV5-1	13	TRBJ2-5	CASSLLMRETQYF
TRBV7-3	18	TRBJ1-5	CASSTLTDNAVGNQPQHF
TRBV7-9	13	TRBJ1-5	CASSLRGNQPQHF
TRBV20-1	11	TRBJ2-7	CSALDQVVQYF
TRBV7-6	16	TRBJ1-5	CASSLGTGNSNQPQHF
TRBV19	15	TRBJ2-2	CASSIVSGGSGELFF
TRBV5-6	16	TRBJ2-5	CASSPFVKRDRQTQYF
TRBV28	17	TRBJ1-5	CASSLMGMRGLFQPQHF
TRBV28	15	TRBJ2-2	CASSPGQGTTGELFF
TRBV15	13	TRBJ1-5	CATSPDRAQPQHF
TRBV18	13	TRBJ2-1	CASSRDRGDEQFF
TRBV30	13	TRBJ1-5	CAWSGDEYQPQHF
TRBV6-5	13	TRBJ2-3	CASSPTGGDTQYF
TRBV7-9	15	TRBJ2-1	CASSGTGGPNNEQFF
TRBV28	17	TRBJ2-7	CASSETGGIRDPYEQYF
TRBV6-6	13	TRBJ1-1	CASTGAMNTEAFF
TRBV4-1	15	TRBJ2-1	CASSQGLAVYNEQFF
TRBV2	14	TRBJ2-1	CASSVTSGYNEQFF
TRBV2	13	TRBJ2-7	CASSQTRPYEQYF
TRBV2	11	TRBJ2-7	CASKAAYEQYF
TRBV7-9	15	TRBJ2-7	CASSYSIAGAYEQYF
TRBV6-6	14	TRBJ2-7	CASRIPSGSYEQYF
TRBV27	11	TRBJ1-4	CASSLGEKLFF
TRBV5-6	11	TRBJ1-1	CASSLYGEAFF
TRBV28	13	TRBJ2-7	CASRAWAVYEQYF
TRBV11-1	13	TRBJ1-1	CASSIPQNTEAFF
TRBV7-3	12	TRBJ2-2	CASSPLGGELFF
TRBV14	14	TRBJ2-7	CASSQGTRTYEQYF
TRBV5-1	13	TRBJ1-1	CASTPSGVTEAFF
TRBV5-1	16	TRBJ1-2	CASRTIGGERSYGYTF
TRBV5-1	16	TRBJ2-2	CASSSWSGPNTGELFF
TRBV9	13	TRBJ2-7	CASSVEGRAPQYF